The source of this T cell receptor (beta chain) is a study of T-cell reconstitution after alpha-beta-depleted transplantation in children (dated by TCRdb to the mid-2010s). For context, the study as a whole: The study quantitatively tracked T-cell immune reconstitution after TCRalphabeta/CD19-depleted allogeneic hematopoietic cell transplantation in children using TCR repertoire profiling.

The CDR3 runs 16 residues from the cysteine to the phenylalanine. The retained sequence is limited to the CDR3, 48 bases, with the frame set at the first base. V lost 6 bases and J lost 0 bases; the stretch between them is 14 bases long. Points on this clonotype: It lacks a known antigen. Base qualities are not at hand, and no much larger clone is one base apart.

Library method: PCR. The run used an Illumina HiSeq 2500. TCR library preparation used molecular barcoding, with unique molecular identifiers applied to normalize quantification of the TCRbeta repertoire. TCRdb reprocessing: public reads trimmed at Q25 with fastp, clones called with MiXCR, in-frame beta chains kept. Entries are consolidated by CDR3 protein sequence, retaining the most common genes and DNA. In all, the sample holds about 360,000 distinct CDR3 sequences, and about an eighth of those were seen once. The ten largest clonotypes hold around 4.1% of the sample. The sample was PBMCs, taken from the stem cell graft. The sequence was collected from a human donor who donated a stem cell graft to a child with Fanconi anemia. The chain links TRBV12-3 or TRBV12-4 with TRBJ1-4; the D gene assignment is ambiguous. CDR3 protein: CASSPRVGATNEKLFF. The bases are TGTGCCAGCAGCCCACGGGTGGGTGCAACTAATGAAAAACTGTTTTTT.